These 29 T cell receptor beta chains came from one sample sequenced in a study of blood T cells in healthy people across ages. It was with a sample-barcoded 5' primer and a J-beta primer mix that a second PCR of roughly 7 to 12 cycles was run. TCRdb re-derived calls from the 5' RACE reads in MiXCR, one entry per CDR3 protein. The table includes hundreds of thousands of distinct CDR3 sequences, 40% to 45% detected once. The sequencing sample was made of blood. The receptors originated from a man older than 75 in good health.

This clonotype was detected only once. The rearrangement joins TRBV29-1 to TRBJ2-4; TRBD1 might be the D (5 bases). The last part of the DNA fits TRBJ2-7 better; the J call may be wrong. This CDR3 spans 13 amino acids. Germline V gives CDR1 SQVTM, CDR2 ANQGSEA. The CDR3 spells CSVAQGLSYEQYF. CDR3 DNA: TGCAGCGTCGCTCAGGGTTTGAGTTACGAGCAGTACTTC.

A word on this clonotype: A much more abundant neighbour one base away suggests this may be a read error. J is TRBJ2-5 and V is TRBV5-1; 9 bases match TRBD1. J was trimmed by 4 bases and V by 2 bases; bases with no gene match: 3. CDR3 length: 14 amino acids. Germline V gene lookup returns CDR1 SGHRS and CDR2 YFSETQ. The CDR3 bases are TGCGCCAGCAGCTTCCGGGACAGGGTAGAGACCCAGTACTTC. Residues: CASSFRDRVETQYF.

The chain combines TRBV4-1 with TRBJ2-7, with D unclear. Trimming took 3 bases from V and 3 from J, leaving 12 bases between them. Germline V gene data show CDR1 as MGHRA and CDR2 as YSYEKL. This CDR3 region has 14 residues. CDR3: CASSQALTNYEQYF. In nucleotides, the CDR3 is TGCGCCAGCAGCCAGGCCTTGACCAACTACGAGCAGTACTTC.

This chain connects TRBV20-1 to TRBJ2-7; TRBD2 matches 12 bases. The CDR3 covers 15 residues. CDR1 is DFQATT and CDR2 is SNEGSKA in the germline V gene (reference sequence). Trimming cost V 6 bases and J 0 bases; bases outside gene matches: 6. The CDR3 DNA reads as TGCAGTGCCTGGACTAGCGGGACCTACTCCTACGAGCAGTACTTC. It encodes CSAWTSGTYSYEQYF.

The chain uses TRBV20-1 and TRBJ2-5; D remains ambiguous. Germline CDR1 reads DFQATT; CDR2 reads SNEGSKA (reference sequence). The CDR3 is 11 amino acids. Between the trimmed V and J ends, which lost 3 bases and 5 bases, there was a span of 7 bases. The CDR3 protein is CSASLSETQYF. The DNA of the CDR3 is TGCAGTGCTAGTCTATCGGAGACCCAGTACTTC.

A few counts support this clonotype. The chain joins TRBV20-1 to TRBJ1-5; the D is unclear. Germline V lookup: CDR1 DFQATT, CDR2 SNEGSKA (reference sequence). Trimming removed 3 bases from V and 3 bases from J, with 12 bases in between. This CDR3 comprises 14 residues. The CDR3 region is CSASRVRNNQPQHF. CDR3 in DNA: TGCAGTGCTAGTAGGGTGAGGAACAATCAGCCCCAGCATTTT.

The chain joins TRBV29-1 to TRBJ2-2; 7 positions match TRBD1. Trimming cost V 7 bases and J 3 bases; bases outside gene matches: 29. Germline V gene sequence: CDR1 SQVTM, CDR2 ANQGSEA. There are 21 residues in the CDR3. The CDR3, as DNA: TGCAGCGATCCACACGAAGACACACAGGGGTGGGGCGTGTTGGACACCGGGGAGCTGTTTTTT. It codes for CSDPHEDTQGWGVLDTGELFF.

The chain recombines TRBV7-8 with TRBJ2-3; D possibly corresponds to TRBD1 (6 bases). Trimming stripped 3 bases from V and 3 bases from J, with 13 bases between. Looked up from germline, CDR1 is SGHVS and CDR2 is FQNEAQ. The CDR3 loop spans 15 amino acids. CDR3 protein: CASSFSQGWTDTQYF. The DNA of the CDR3 is TGTGCCAGCAGCTTTTCTCAGGGGTGGACAGATACGCAGTATTTT.

The chain has TRBV9 and TRBJ2-1, with a tentative D call TRBD2 (5 bases). Germline values: CDR1 SGDLS, CDR2 YYNGEE. This CDR3 region has 15 residues. V lost 1 base, J lost 5 bases, and 13 bases lay in between. The DNA of the CDR3 is TGTGCCAGCAGCGTAAGAGCGGACGCGAACAATGAGCAGTTCTTC. It translates to CASSVRADANNEQFF. The entire variable domain, with the rest obtained from reference TRBV9 and TRBJ2-1, is as follows: DSGVTQTPKHLITATGQRVTLRCSPRSGDLSVYWYQQSLDQGLQFLIQYYNGEERAKGNILERFSAQQFPDLHSELNLSSLELGDSALYFCASSVRADANNEQFFGPGTRLTVL.

This clonotype was seen more than once but under ten times. V and J are TRBV9 and TRBJ1-1, with unresolved D. Looked up from germline, CDR1 is SGDLS and CDR2 is YYNGEE. The ends were cut back, 5 bases at V and 1 base at J, with 12 bases in the middle. CDR3 length: 14 amino acids. The CDR3 nucleotides are TGTGCCAGCAGTGTACGGGCGGGGAACACTGAAGCTTTCTTT. It yields the protein CASSVRAGNTEAFF.

This clonotype was recorded a few times. The chain combines TRBV20-1 with TRBJ2-1, with D tentatively TRBD1 or TRBD2 (5 bases each). Trimming removed 5 bases from V and 4 bases from J, with 21 bases in between. The CDR3 has 16 residues. Germline CDR1 reads DFQATT; CDR2 reads SNEGSKA (reference sequence). DNA for the CDR3: TGCAGTGCTCGAAGGACCAGGGCGGGCATGTACAATGAGCAGTTCTTC. Amino acids: CSARRTRAGMYNEQFF.

The chain uses TRBV7-9 and TRBJ2-5, with 10 bases matching TRBD1. This CDR3 comprises 15 residues. Germline V lookup: CDR1 SEHNR, CDR2 FQNEAQ (reference sequence). J gave up 5 bases and V 5 bases, and 8 bases lay outside the gene matches. CDR3 in amino acids: CASSLGQGVAETQYF. For the CDR3, the DNA is TGTGCCAGCAGCCTAGGACAGGGGGTGGCGGAGACCCAGTACTTC. Supplemented by reference TRBV7-9 and TRBJ2-5, the full variable domain reads DTGVSQNPRHKITKRGQNVTFRCDPISEHNRLYWYRQTLGQGPEFLTYFQNEAQLEKSRLLSDRFSAERPKGSFSTLEIQRTEQGDSAMYLCASSLGQGVAETQYFGPGTRLLVL.

This clonotype was counted at least ten times. This rearrangement joins TRBV7-2 to TRBJ2-7, with TRBD1 identical over 8 bases. Per germline, CDR1 SGHTA and CDR2 FQGNSA. The CDR3 is 13 amino acids. V shed 6 bases and J 7 bases; nucleotides not matched to a gene: 8. The DNA of the CDR3 is TGTGCCAGCAGTCAGGCCGGACAGGGAGAGCAGTACTTC. Its translation is CASSQAGQGEQYF.

This chain links TRBV11-2 with TRBJ2-3; D is possibly TRBD1 or TRBD2 (5 bases each). Germline V gives CDR1 SGHAT, CDR2 FQNNGV. This CDR3 comprises 15 residues. The V and J ends lost 6 bases and 5 bases respectively, with 18 bases between them. The CDR3 is CASSQLGTREDTQYF. CDR3 DNA sequence: TGTGCCAGCAGTCAACTTGGGACCAGGGAAGATACGCAGTATTTT.

This clonotype was found once. The chain employs TRBV20-1 and TRBJ2-7; 8 bases map to TRBD1. The CDR3 has 17 residues. The V segment lost 3 bases and the J segment 6 bases; nucleotides outside the gene matches: 19. CDR1 is DFQATT and CDR2 is SNEGSKA in the germline V gene (reference sequence). The CDR3 DNA sequence: TGCAGTGCTAGGGACCCTCAGGGGGCCACCGGGGGTCCCGAGCAGTACTTC. Its protein is CSARDPQGATGGPEQYF.

This clonotype has only a few counts. V and J are TRBV20-1 and TRBJ1-2; maybe TRBD1 (6 bases). This CDR3 is built from 13 residues. Trimming stripped 2 bases from V and 4 bases from J, with 11 bases between. CDR1 is DFQATT, CDR2 SNEGSKA, per germline (reference sequence). This CDR3 reads CSARHRDTYGYTF. The DNA for the CDR3 is TGCAGTGCTAGACACAGGGACACCTATGGCTACACCTTC.

The gene calls are TRBV7-8 and TRBJ2-5; D perhaps matches TRBD2 (5 bases). Germline assignment: CDR1 SGHVS and CDR2 FQNEAQ. This CDR3 has 16 amino acids. The ends were cut back, 5 bases at V and 4 bases at J, with 20 bases in the middle. The CDR3 nucleotides read TGTGCCAGCAGCCCCACGCGGGCCAATAGACGAGAGACCCAGTACTTC. As protein: CASSPTRANRRETQYF.

Comments on this clonotype: The junction does not match germline at one end; this may be a read error. V usage is TRBV20-1 and J usage is TRBJ2-7, with D possibly TRBD2 on 5 matching bases. There are 13 residues in the CDR3. Germline lookup yields CDR1 DFQATT and CDR2 SNEGSKA (reference sequence). Written as DNA, the CDR3 is TGCAGTGCCCGGACTCACCTGGGCTACAAGCAGTACTTC. Protein sequence: CSARTHLGYKQYF.

The rearrangement joins TRBV7-2 to TRBJ2-1; a possible D gene is TRBD1 (6 bases). The CDR3 is 17 amino acids. The germline V and J ends were trimmed by 1 base and 10 bases, with 23 bases remaining between them. Germline-derived CDR1 and CDR2 are SGHTA and FQGNSA. The CDR3 protein is CASSLGQNSQGSYEQFF. DNA of the CDR3: TGTGCCAGCAGCTTAGGGCAAAACAGTCAGGGGTCCTACGAGCAGTTCTTC.

This clonotype was counted a few times. The V call is TRBV7-3, the J call TRBJ2-1; D may be TRBD2 (6 bases). Trimming pared 4 bases from V and 0 bases from J, leaving 10 bases between. From germline, CDR1 is SGHTA and CDR2 FQGTGA. The length of the CDR3 is 15 residues. The CDR3 spells CASSYGGFSYNEQFF. Written as DNA, the CDR3 is TGTGCCAGCAGCTACGGGGGATTCTCCTACAATGAGCAGTTCTTC. The variable domain in full, completed from reference TRBV7-3 and TRBJ2-1, reads GAGVSQTPSNKVTEKGKYVELRCDPISGHTALYWYRQSLGQGPEFLIYFQGTGAADDSGLPNDRFFAVRPEGSVSTLKIQRTERGDSAVYLCASSYGGFSYNEQFFGPGTRLTVL.

This chain's CDR3 is CASSDSHGYTF. In DNA form, the CDR3 reads TGTGCCAGCAGTGACAGCCATGGCTACACCTTC. This chain uses TRBV6-2 or TRBV6-3 with TRBJ1-2; the D gene is possibly TRBD1 (5 bases). Trimming removed 5 bases at V and 6 bases at J, with 7 bases between. CDR3 length: 11 amino acids. Germline CDR1 reads MNHEY; CDR2 reads SVGEGT.

This chain joins TRBV14 and TRBJ2-1; D remains ambiguous. Trimming removed 1 base at V and 1 base at J, with 11 bases between. Germline V CDR1 and CDR2: SGHDN, FVKESK. The CDR3 runs 16 residues. The chain's CDR3 is CASSQVSLRSYNEQFF. The CDR3 DNA is TGTGCCAGCAGCCAAGTAAGCCTCAGGTCCTACAATGAGCAGTTCTTC. Full variable domain (rest looked up from reference TRBV14 and TRBJ2-1): EAGVTQFPSHSVIEKGQTVTLRCDPISGHDNLYWYRRVMGKEIKFLLHFVKESKQDESGMPNNRFLAERTGGTYSTLKVQPAELEDSGVYFCASSQVSLRSYNEQFFGPGTRLTVL.

In this sample, this clonotype turned up a few times. The chain employs TRBV4-2 and TRBJ2-7, with 9 bases fitting TRBD2. After removal of 3 bases from V and 10 bases from J, the junction contained 19 bases not matched to a gene. The germline V gene encodes CDR1 LGHNA and CDR2 YNFKEQ. This CDR3 is built from 17 residues. The CDR3: CASSQAKGASGAPFQYF. DNA of the CDR3: TGTGCCAGCAGCCAGGCAAAGGGGGCTAGCGGGGCCCCTTTCCAGTACTTC.

This clonotype was picked up many times. The rearrangement joins TRBV29-1 to TRBJ2-7; weak D call: TRBD2 (6 bases). This CDR3 is 12 amino acids long. Trimming pared 4 bases from V and 3 bases from J, leaving 10 bases between. CDR1 is SQVTM and CDR2 is ANQGSEA in the germline V gene. CDR3 loop: CSVGSGNYEQYF. CDR3 sequence (DNA): TGCAGCGTTGGTAGCGGAAACTACGAGCAGTACTTC.

The rearrangement uses TRBV28 and TRBJ2-7; TRBD2 might be the D (6 bases). The CDR3 is made up of 16 amino acids. The V end lost 7 bases, the J end lost 6 bases, and 25 bases lay between the germline ends. The germline CDR1 and CDR2 sequences are MDHEN and SYDVKM. The CDR3 coding sequence is TGTGCCAGCACCAGCCGGCGGGACCTCCAACTGGTCGAGCAGTACTTC. Its translation is CASTSRRDLQLVEQYF.

Only a few counts were recorded for this clonotype. The chain has TRBV6-5 and TRBJ1-3; TRBD1 matches at 8 bases. The CDR3 totals 14 residues. The germline V gene has CDR1 MNHEY and CDR2 SVGAGI. Trimming at V came to 7 bases and at J to 0 bases, leaving 2 bases not matched to a gene. The CDR3 DNA follows: TGTGCCAGCAAGGGACAGGCCTCTGGAAACACCATATATTTT. Translating gives CASKGQASGNTIYF.

DNA for the CDR3: TGTGCCAGCAGGCCAGGGTATCATGAGCAGTTCTTC. Translating it yields CASRPGYHEQFF. The chain is built from TRBV12-3 or TRBV12-4 and TRBJ2-1; weak D call: TRBD1 (5 bases). V was clipped by 6 bases and J by 8 bases, with 11 bases between them. The CDR3 length is 12 residues.

The chain combines TRBV29-1 with TRBJ2-3; D may be TRBD2 (5 bases). CDR1 and CDR2 from the germline V gene are SQVTM and ANQGSEA. This CDR3 is built from 12 residues. The CDR3 DNA sequence: TGCGGCACCTTGGGGAGTCCGAATACGCAGTATTTT. Translation gives CGTLGSPNTQYF.

V is TRBV6-5 and J is TRBJ2-6, with D hard to call. The CDR3 sequence is 15 residues long. V was shortened by 6 bases and J by 0 bases, with 9 bases between the two germline ends. CDR1 and CDR2 (germline): MNHEY, SVGAGI. The CDR3 bases are TGTGCCAGCAGGGCCCCTAGCTCTGGGGCCAACGTCCTGACTTTC. It yields the protein CASRAPSSGANVLTF.